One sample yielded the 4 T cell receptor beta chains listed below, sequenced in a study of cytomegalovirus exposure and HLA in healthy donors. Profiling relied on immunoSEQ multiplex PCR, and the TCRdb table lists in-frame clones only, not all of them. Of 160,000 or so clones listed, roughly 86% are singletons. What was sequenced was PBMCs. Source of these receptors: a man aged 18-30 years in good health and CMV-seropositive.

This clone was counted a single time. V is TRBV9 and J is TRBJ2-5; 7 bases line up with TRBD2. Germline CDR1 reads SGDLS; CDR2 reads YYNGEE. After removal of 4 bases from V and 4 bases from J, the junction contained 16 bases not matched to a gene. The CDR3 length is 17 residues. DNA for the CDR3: TGTGCCAGCAGCACACACGGGGCTCGGACTAGAGCAGAGACCCAGTACTTC. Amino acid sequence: CASSTHGARTRAETQYF.

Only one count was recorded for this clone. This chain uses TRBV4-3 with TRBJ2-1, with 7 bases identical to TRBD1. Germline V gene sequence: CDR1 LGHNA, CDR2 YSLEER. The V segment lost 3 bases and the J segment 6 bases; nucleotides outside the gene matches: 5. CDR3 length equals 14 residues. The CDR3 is CASSHGTAGNEQFF. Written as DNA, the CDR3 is TGCGCCAGCAGCCACGGGACAGCCGGCAATGAGCAGTTCTTC.

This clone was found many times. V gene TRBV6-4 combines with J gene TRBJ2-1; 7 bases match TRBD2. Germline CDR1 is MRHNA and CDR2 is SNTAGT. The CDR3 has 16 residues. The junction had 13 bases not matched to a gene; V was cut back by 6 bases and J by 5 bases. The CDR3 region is CASSPTSDGPNNEQFF. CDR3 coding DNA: TGTGCCAGCAGCCCTACTAGCGATGGTCCCAACAATGAGCAGTTCTTC.

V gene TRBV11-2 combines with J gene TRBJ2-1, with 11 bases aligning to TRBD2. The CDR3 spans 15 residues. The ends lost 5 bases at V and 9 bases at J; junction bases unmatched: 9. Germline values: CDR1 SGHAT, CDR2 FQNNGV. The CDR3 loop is CASSPLTGLAGEQFF. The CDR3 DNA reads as TGTGCCAGCAGCCCACTAACCGGACTAGCGGGTGAGCAGTTCTTC.